This T cell receptor beta chain comes out of a study of T cell repertoires in cytomegalovirus infection. Overall study context: CMV infection and matching HLA type were both indicated by public TCR beta signatures.

The V gene lost 6 bases and the J gene lost 6 bases, with 17 bases spanning the gap. This CDR3 region has 14 residues. General study findings and limits: Clonotype analysis showed dominance of the ex vivo response by HLA-C-restricted CMV-specific TCR beta clonotypes. CMV carriers with the relevant HLA were identified by cumulative public TCR beta family frequency.

Many counts were recorded for this clonotype. Its specificity is unknown. One entry per CDR3 protein, called by TCRdb with MiXCR from the reads. There are fewer than 550,000 distinct CDR3 sequences in the sample; approximately 15% occur only once, and roughly a quarter lies in the top ten. The receptor comes from a human donor in good health (CMV status not recorded). Some clones in this sample may be carry-over from other donors' samples. The sample comprised CD8+ T cells from PBMCs. The V call is TRBV12-3 or TRBV12-4, the J call TRBJ1-2; D is unclear. The CDR3 loop is CASSPERGFHGYTF. The CDR3 DNA reads as TGTGCCAGCAGCCCCGAGCGAGGGTTTCATGGCTACACCTTC.